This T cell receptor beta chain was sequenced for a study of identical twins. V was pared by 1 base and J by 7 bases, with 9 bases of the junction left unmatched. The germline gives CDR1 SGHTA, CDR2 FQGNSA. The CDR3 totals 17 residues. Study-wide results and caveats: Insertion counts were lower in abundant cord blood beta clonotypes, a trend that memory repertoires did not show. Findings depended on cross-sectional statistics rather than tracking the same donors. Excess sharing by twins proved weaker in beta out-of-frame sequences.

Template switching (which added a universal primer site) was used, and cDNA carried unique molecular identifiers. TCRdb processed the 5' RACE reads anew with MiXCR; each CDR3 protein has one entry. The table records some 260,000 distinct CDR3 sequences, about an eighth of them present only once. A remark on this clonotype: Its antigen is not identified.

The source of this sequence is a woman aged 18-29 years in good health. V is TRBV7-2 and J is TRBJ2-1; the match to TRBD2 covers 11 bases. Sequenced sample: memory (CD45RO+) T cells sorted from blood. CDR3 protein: CASSLGIAGGPGNEQFF. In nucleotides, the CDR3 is TGTGCCAGCAGCTTAGGGATAGCGGGAGGGCCAGGTAATGAGCAGTTCTTC.